A selection of T cell receptor beta chains follows, all from one sample in a study of OX40 agonist ivuxolimab in advanced cancers. Libraries were prepared by immunoSEQ multiplex PCR; TCRdb keeps only in-frame clonotypes and omits some of them. Found here are about 37,000 clones, about 85% of them singletons; the top ten hold roughly 2.4%. Source: CD4+ or CD8+ T cells sorted from blood, taken in a trial of the OX40 agonist ivuxolimab. The receptors originated from an adult with an advanced solid tumor such as melanoma, head and neck, liver or kidney cancer. The CDR3 runs from the conserved cysteine through the conserved F or W. A D gene is named only where the DNA matches it firmly. Part of the rows lack a size; the others show once, few, many or a class for expanded clones.

j_gene	v_gene	abundance	d_gene	CDR3nt	CDR3aa
TRBJ1-1	TRBV6-6	NA	TRBD1	TGTGCCAGCACCCTTTCGGGACAGGGTAGAACTGAAGCTTTCTTT	CASTLSGQGRTEAFF
TRBJ2-3	TRBV2	NA	TRBD1	TGTGCCAGCAGAGCGACAGGGGGGACAGATACGCAGTATTTT	CASRATGGTDTQYF
TRBJ1-2	TRBV18	NA	NA	TGTGCCAGCTCACTACGGGACTCCGTTAACTATGGCTACACCTTC	CASSLRDSVNYGYTF
TRBJ1-2	TRBV14	NA	NA	TGTGCCAGCAGCCAAGAAGCGGCGGGTTTCTATGGCTACACCTTC	CASSQEAAGFYGYTF
TRBJ1-5	TRBV5-4	NA	NA	TGTGCCAGCAGCTTTGGGGGGTATGATCAGCCCCAGCATTTT	CASSFGGYDQPQHF
TRBJ2-5	TRBV18	NA	NA	TGTGCCAGCTCACCGAGAACGGAAGAGACCCAGTACTTC	CASSPRTEETQYF
TRBJ1-3	TRBV7-9	NA	NA	TGTGCCAGCAGCCCCCGGGACTATAGGGGAAACACCATATATTTT	CASSPRDYRGNTIYF
TRBJ1-5	TRBV6-5	NA	NA	TGTGCCAGCAGCCATGGGGGGAGTCAGCCCCAGCATTTT	CASSHGGSQPQHF
TRBJ1-4	TRBV4-3	NA	NA	TGCGCCAGCAGCCAATCGGACAAGCCCAATGAAAAACTGTTTTTT	CASSQSDKPNEKLFF
TRBJ2-3	TRBV12-5	NA	TRBD2	TGTGCTAGTGGTTCCACTAGCGGGGGCACAGATACGCAGTATTTT	CASGSTSGGTDTQYF
TRBJ1-5	TRBV18	NA	NA	TGTGCCAGCTCACCTGCCCGCACCGGAAGCAATCAGCCCCAGCATTTT	CASSPARTGSNQPQHF
TRBJ2-7	TRBV19	NA	NA	TGTGCCGCCGGGCAGCCCTACGAGCAGTACTTC	CAAGQPYEQYF
TRBJ2-7	TRBV19	NA	TRBD1	TGTGCCAGTAGTATACGTACAGGGGGTCTCTACGAGCAGTACTTC	CASSIRTGGLYEQYF
TRBJ1-4	TRBV19	NA	NA	TGTGCCAGTAGTACAACGGCTACGGGGAGTCCTTGGGAAAAACTGTTTTTT	CASSTTATGSPWEKLFF
TRBJ1-3	TRBV6-5	NA	NA	TGTGCCAGCAGTTATGGCCGCACCGGAAACACCATATATTTT	CASSYGRTGNTIYF
TRBJ2-1	TRBV7-9	NA	NA	TGTGCCAGCAGCGGAACAGGGTACCCCTACAATGAGCAGTTCTTC	CASSGTGYPYNEQFF
TRBJ1-4	TRBV10-3	NA	NA	TGTGCCATCAGTGAAGAGTCGGTGGCTAATGAAAAACTGTTTTTT	CAISEESVANEKLFF
TRBJ1-1	TRBV18	NA	NA	TGTGCCAGCTCACCGGGGGTGAACACTGAAGCTTTCTTT	CASSPGVNTEAFF
TRBJ1-1	TRBV5-1	once	NA	TGCGCCAGCAGCTTGGATTACACTGAAGCTTTCTTT	CASSLDYTEAFF
TRBJ2-7	TRBV19	NA	TRBD1	TGTGCCAGTAGTACAGCGAGACGGGACAGCTCCTACGAGCAGTACTTC	CASSTARRDSSYEQYF
TRBJ1-5	TRBV6-1	NA	NA	TGTGCCAGCAGTGAGGGACATAATCAGCCCCAGCATTTT	CASSEGHNQPQHF
TRBJ1-2	TRBV10-3	NA	NA	TGTGCCATCCCAAGGTATGGCTACACCTTC	CAIPRYGYTF
TRBJ2-5	TRBV2	once	TRBD1	TGTGCCAACCGAAAGGGACAGGGTCAAGAGACCCAGTACTTC	CANRKGQGQETQYF
TRBJ1-1	TRBV5-1	once	NA	TGCGCCAGCAGCACGGGCGAATTGGGTACTGAAGCTTTCTTT	CASSTGELGTEAFF
TRBJ2-5	TRBV18	NA	TRBD1	TGTGCCAGCTCACCGGGACAGGGTAGGGCGGAGACCCAGTACTTC	CASSPGQGRAETQYF
TRBJ1-5	TRBV6-1	NA	NA	TGTGCCAGCAGTGAAGCCGGGGGACCGCAGCCCCAGCATTTT	CASSEAGGPQPQHF
TRBJ2-7	TRBV18	once	TRBD2	TGTGCCAGCTCACTGAGAGGGGGGCCACCGGATGGTAGCGGGGTCGAGCAGTACTTC	CASSLRGGPPDGSGVEQYF
TRBJ2-3	TRBV25-1	NA	NA	TGTGCCAGCAGTGAAAGCGACACAGATACGCAGTATTTT	CASSESDTDTQYF
TRBJ1-3	TRBV6-5	NA	TRBD1	TGTGCCAGCAGTTGGACGGGACAGGGCGAATCTAACACCATATATTTT	CASSWTGQGESNTIYF
TRBJ2-7	TRBV5-4	NA	TRBD1	TGTGCCAGCAGCTTGAAGACAGGGGAATACGAGCAGTACTTC	CASSLKTGEYEQYF
TRBJ1-1	TRBV5-1	NA	NA	TGCGCCAGCAGCTCGGGAGGGGGTGGGACTGAAGCTTTCTTT	CASSSGGGGTEAFF
TRBJ2-3	TRBV7-8	NA	NA	TGTGCCAGCAGCTTAGTGCCTCTCACAGATACGCAGTATTTT	CASSLVPLTDTQYF
TRBJ2-5	TRBV5-1	few	TRBD1	TGCGCCAGCAAAATCGGGGACAGGGCAGGGGAGACCCAGTACTTC	CASKIGDRAGETQYF
TRBJ2-7	TRBV6-5	NA	TRBD1	TGTGCCAGCAGAAGCTCGGACAGGTCAAGGGAGTACTTC	CASRSSDRSREYF
TRBJ1-3	TRBV29-1	NA	TRBD1	TGCAGCGTTGTGGGGGGACAGAACTACGGAAACACCATATATTTT	CSVVGGQNYGNTIYF
TRBJ1-2	TRBV6-6	once	TRBD1	TGTGCCAGCACCCCGGGACAGGACTATGGCTACACCTTC	CASTPGQDYGYTF
TRBJ1-2	TRBV19	few	TRBD1	TGTGCCAGTAGTGACCGGACAGGGGAAGGCTACACCTTC	CASSDRTGEGYTF
TRBJ2-5	TRBV7-9	once	NA	TGTGCCAGCAGCTTCGGGGTCTCAGAGACCCAGTACTTC	CASSFGVSETQYF
TRBJ2-7	TRBV7-2	NA	NA	TGTGCCAGCAGCTTAGTTTCTAGTACTAACGAGCAGTACTTC	CASSLVSSTNEQYF
TRBJ1-1	TRBV13	NA	TRBD1	TGTGCCAGCAGCCCCCTCGGGCAGGGGGCGGACACTGAAGCTTTCTTT	CASSPLGQGADTEAFF
TRBJ1-4	TRBV4-1	NA	NA	TGCGCCAGCAGCCCACCCCGAGGCCGCGCGGGGGAAAAACTGTTTTTT	CASSPPRGRAGEKLFF
TRBJ1-1	TRBV4-2	NA	TRBD1	TGTGCCAGCAGCCGACTCGGACAGGCGGATGAAGCTTTCTTT	CASSRLGQADEAFF
TRBJ2-7	TRBV7-9	NA	NA	TGTGCCAGCAGGCAGGACGGCTACGAGCAGTACTTC	CASRQDGYEQYF
TRBJ1-2	TRBV27	NA	TRBD1	TGTGCCAGCAGTTTAACGGGACAGCACGGCTACACCTTC	CASSLTGQHGYTF
TRBJ1-6	TRBV6-6	NA	NA	TGTGCCAGCAGTTACGGCGGGAGGGATAATTCACCCCTCCACTTT	CASSYGGRDNSPLHF
TRBJ1-1	TRBV19	NA	NA	TGTGCCAGTAGTTCCAGACGGCTGAACACTGAAGCTTTCTTT	CASSSRRLNTEAFF
TRBJ2-5	TRBV7-9	once	NA	TGTGCCAGCAGCTGGGATCGACTAGACCAAGAGACCCAGTACTTC	CASSWDRLDQETQYF